These T cell receptor beta chains were read from a single sample in a study of T-cell reconstitution after alpha-beta-depleted transplantation in children. TCRdb reprocessed the PCR reads via MiXCR and lists one record per CDR3 protein. This table holds some 300,000 distinct CDR3 sequences, about a tenth found once. The specimen was PBMCs, collected before TCRalphabeta/CD19-depleted stem cell transplant. The source of these receptors is a boy younger than two with acute myeloid leukemia, due to receive a stem cell transplant. Both conserved end residues are part of each CDR3. A D gene is named only where the DNA matches it firmly. Where a row states a size, it is once, few, many or the class of an expanded clone; other rows omit it.

v_call	d_call	cdr3_length	clone_size	j_call	cdr3_aa	cdr3_nt
TRBV29-1	TRBD2	15	many	TRBJ2-1	CSVATSGVSYNEQFF	TGCAGCGTGGCTACTAGCGGGGTCTCCTACAATGAGCAGTTCTTC
TRBV29-1	NA	13	many	TRBJ1-2	CSVEEPGREGYTF	TGCAGCGTTGAAGAACCAGGACGGGAAGGCTACACCTTC
TRBV21-1	NA	15	many	TRBJ2-1	CASSVPGQSYNEQFF	TGTGCCAGCAGCGTTCCGGGCCAGAGCTACAATGAGCAGTTCTTC
TRBV20-1	TRBD2	14	many	TRBJ2-5	CSAVPLAGGRTQYF	TGCAGTGCCGTCCCGCTAGCGGGGGGAAGGACCCAGTACTTC
TRBV12-3/TRBV12-4	TRBD1	14	many	TRBJ2-7	CASSPGTGVNEQYF	TGTGCCAGCAGTCCCGGGACAGGGGTGAACGAGCAGTACTTC
TRBV9	NA	16	few	TRBJ2-2	CASTPGGITNTGELFF	TGTGCCAGCACCCCCGGAGGGATCACGAACACCGGGGAGCTGTTTTTT
TRBV2	TRBD2	15	many	TRBJ2-1	CAIYIAGGYYNEQFF	TGTGCCATATATATAGCGGGAGGATACTACAATGAGCAGTTCTTC
TRBV4-1	TRBD1	17	many	TRBJ1-5	CASSQDGYRGSNQPQHF	TGCGCCAGCAGCCAAGATGGTTACAGGGGGAGCAATCAGCCCCAGCATTTT
TRBV11-2	TRBD2	17	many	TRBJ2-3	CASRFRRLAGGTDTQYF	TGTGCCAGCAGGTTCCGTCGACTAGCGGGGGGCACAGATACGCAGTATTTT
TRBV5-1	NA	13	NA	TRBJ2-3	CASSFHRANTQYF	TGCGCCAGCAGCTTCCACAGGGCTAATACGCAGTATTTT
TRBV20-1	NA	12	many	TRBJ2-7	CSLARRAYEQYF	TGCAGCCTAGCCAGGAGGGCCTACGAGCAGTACTTC
TRBV7-9	NA	11	NA	TRBJ2-1	CASSLEGGQFF	TGTGCCAGCAGCTTAGAAGGCGGGCAGTTCTTC
TRBV18	NA	13	many	TRBJ2-7	CASSPQGIYEQYF	TGTGCCAGCTCACCACAGGGGATCTACGAGCAGTACTTC
TRBV6-4	NA	15	many	TRBJ1-1	CASSGQRRINTEAFF	TGTGCCAGCAGTGGGCAAAGGCGGATTAACACTGAAGCTTTCTTT
TRBV2	NA	14	NA	TRBJ1-5	CASSTGKVNQPQHF	TGTGCCAGCAGCACAGGGAAAGTGAATCAGCCCCAGCATTTT
TRBV28	TRBD1	16	many	TRBJ2-7	CASSFSTGQGASEQYF	TGTGCCAGCAGTTTTAGCACGGGACAGGGGGCGAGTGAGCAGTACTTC
TRBV12-3/TRBV12-4	NA	19	NA	TRBJ1-5	CASSPESYFSQNSNQPQHF	TGTGCCAGCAGCCCCGAATCCTATTTTAGCCAGAATAGCAATCAGCCCCAGCATTTT
TRBV10-3	TRBD2	13	many	TRBJ2-7	CAIRAGGAYEQYF	TGTGCCATCAGAGCGGGAGGAGCCTACGAGCAGTACTTC
TRBV7-6	TRBD1	19	many	TRBJ2-5	CASSHKGRSRGRFQETQYF	TGTGCCAGCAGTCATAAGGGTCGGTCCAGGGGGCGCTTTCAAGAGACCCAGTACTTC
TRBV2	NA	14	many	TRBJ1-1	CASEGGGVNTEAFF	TGTGCCAGCGAGGGGGGAGGGGTTAACACTGAAGCTTTCTTT
TRBV27	NA	14	many	TRBJ2-5	CASSLARARETQYF	TGTGCCAGCAGTTTAGCAAGGGCGAGGGAGACCCAGTACTTC
TRBV5-1	TRBD1	14	many	TRBJ2-7	CASSWGTGADEQYF	TGCGCCAGCAGCTGGGGGACAGGGGCAGACGAGCAGTACTTC
TRBV24-1	NA	14	NA	TRBJ2-2	CATSTSLNTGELFF	TGTGCCACCAGTACTAGCCTTAACACCGGGGAGCTGTTTTTT
TRBV6-1	NA	16	few	TRBJ2-6	CASRQGFFSGANVLTF	TGTGCCAGCAGACAGGGATTTTTCTCTGGGGCCAACGTCCTGACTTTC
TRBV5-1	NA	13	many	TRBJ2-3	CASMALTTDTQYF	TGCGCCAGCATGGCACTCACTACAGATACGCAGTATTTT
TRBV24-1	TRBD1	17	NA	TRBJ2-1	CATSDLPGQGAYNEQFF	TGTGCCACCAGTGATTTGCCTGGACAGGGGGCCTACAATGAGCAGTTCTTC
TRBV19	NA	14	NA	TRBJ1-2	CASSIGQNNYGYTF	TGTGCCAGTAGTATAGGACAAAATAACTATGGCTACACCTTC
TRBV5-1	NA	14	NA	TRBJ1-6	CASSLTGIGSPLHF	TGCGCCAGCAGCTTGACAGGTATTGGCTCACCCCTCCACTTT
TRBV5-1	TRBD1	16	NA	TRBJ2-2	CASSFVKGAPTGELFF	TGCGCCAGCAGCTTTGTGAAGGGGGCGCCCACCGGGGAGCTGTTTTTT
TRBV6-1	NA	15	many	TRBJ2-5	CASKPGNSLQETQYF	TGTGCCAGCAAGCCTGGTAACAGCCTTCAAGAGACCCAGTACTTC
TRBV28	NA	12	many	TRBJ2-7	CASSLWSHEQYF	TGTGCCAGCAGTTTATGGTCTCACGAGCAGTACTTC
TRBV6-2/TRBV6-3	NA	14	NA	TRBJ2-2	CASRKGPYTGELFF	TGTGCCAGCCGCAAGGGACCTTACACCGGGGAGCTGTTTTTT
TRBV7-2	NA	13	many	TRBJ2-6	CASRSPGANVLTF	TGTGCCAGCAGGTCCCCGGGGGCCAACGTCCTGACTTTC
TRBV19	TRBD2	16	many	TRBJ2-1	CASSVGGRAFYNEQFF	TGTGCCAGTAGCGTTGGGGGGAGGGCCTTTTACAATGAGCAGTTCTTC
TRBV9	NA	13	many	TRBJ1-2	CASSVGQSYGYTF	TGTGCCAGCAGCGTTGGACAGAGCTATGGCTACACCTTC
TRBV12-3/TRBV12-4	NA	14	many	TRBJ2-1	CASSPETGNNEQFF	TGTGCCAGCAGTCCCGAGACAGGCAACAATGAGCAGTTCTTC
TRBV20-1	NA	14	many	TRBJ1-2	CSARVLGTRHGYTF	TGCAGTGCTAGAGTTCTGGGGACGAGACATGGCTACACCTTC
TRBV5-1	NA	13	NA	TRBJ1-2	CASSSGTPYGYTF	TGCGCCAGCAGCTCCGGGACACCTTATGGCTACACCTTC